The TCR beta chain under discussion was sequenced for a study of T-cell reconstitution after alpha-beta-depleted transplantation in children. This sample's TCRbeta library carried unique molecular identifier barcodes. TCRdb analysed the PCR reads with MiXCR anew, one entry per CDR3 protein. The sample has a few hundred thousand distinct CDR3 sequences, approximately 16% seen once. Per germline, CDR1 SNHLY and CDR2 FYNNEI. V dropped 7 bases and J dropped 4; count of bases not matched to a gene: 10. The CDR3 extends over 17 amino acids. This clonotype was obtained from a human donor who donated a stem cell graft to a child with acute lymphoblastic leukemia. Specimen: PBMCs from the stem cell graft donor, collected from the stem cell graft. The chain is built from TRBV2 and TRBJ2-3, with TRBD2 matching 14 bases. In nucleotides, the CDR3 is TGTGCCAGCAATAGTAGACTAGCGGGAGGGCCTGCAGATACGCAGTATTTT. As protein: CASNSRLAGGPADTQYF.